These 12 T cell receptor beta chains came from one sample sequenced in a study of blood T cell repertoires in COVID-19. Libraries were prepared by immunoSEQ multiplex PCR; TCRdb keeps only in-frame clonotypes and omits some of them. This sample yields 150,000 to 200,000 clones, of which approximately 80% are seen a single time; about 8.3% belongs to the top ten. The sample taken for sequencing was peripheral blood. The receptors were gathered from a man in his 60s with acute or convalescent COVID-19.

This chain connects TRBV6-2 or TRBV6-3 to TRBJ1-1, with a weak D call TRBD1 (6 bases). Per germline, CDR1 MNHEY and CDR2 SVGEGT. V lost 5 bases, J lost 7 bases, and 20 bases lay in between. The CDR3 is 15 residues long. As DNA, the CDR3 is TGTGCCAGCAGTCGAAAGGTGGCAGGGGACAATGAAGCTTTCTTT. This sequence encodes CASSRKVAGDNEAFF.

The chain is built from TRBV6-5 and TRBJ1-1; 7 bases are shared with TRBD1. Germline V CDR1 and CDR2: MNHEY, SVGAGI. The CDR3 is made up of 13 amino acids. V gave up 10 bases and J gave up 5 bases; unmatched junction bases: 10. CDR3 protein: CATNSQGVTEAFF. Here the CDR3 DNA reads TGTGCCACCAACAGCCAGGGGGTAACTGAAGCTTTCTTT.

The chain combines TRBV29-1 with TRBJ1-4, with 7 bases that match TRBD1. The CDR3 runs 15 residues. Germline V gives CDR1 SQVTM, CDR2 ANQGSEA. Germline trimming cut 4 bases from V and 7 bases from J; bases unmatched to any gene: 12. In DNA form, the CDR3 reads TGCAGCGTTGGTGCCGGGACAGCTTCGGTTGAAAAACTGTTTTTT. It specifies CSVGAGTASVEKLFF. Based on the CDR3 plus reference TRBV29-1 and TRBJ1-4, the full variable domain is SAVISQKPSRDICQRGTSLTIQCQVDSQVTMMFWYRQQPGQSLTLIATANQGSEATYESGFVIDKFPISRPNLTFSTLTVSNMSPEDSSIYLCSVGAGTASVEKLFFGSGTQLSVL.

The chain combines TRBV29-1 with TRBJ1-5; 9 bases agree with TRBD1. This CDR3 has 13 amino acids. With V trimmed by 6 bases and J by 4 bases, 4 bases remained unmatched. Germline V gene lookup returns CDR1 SQVTM and CDR2 ANQGSEA. The CDR3 bases are TGCAGCGTCCCCGGGACAGGGAATCAGCCCCAGCATTTT. Protein: CSVPGTGNQPQHF.

The count of this clone is one. This chain links TRBV10-2 with TRBJ2-5; D remains unclear. Germline assignment: CDR1 WSHSY and CDR2 SAAADI. V was cut by 7 bases and J by 4 bases, with 10 bases left in between. CDR3 length equals 12 residues. This CDR3 reads CASTKRGETQYF. CDR3 DNA sequence: TGCGCCAGCACGAAGCGTGGAGAGACCCAGTACTTC.

Concerning this clone itself: Likely a read error: the CDR3 ends without its conserved phenylalanine or tryptophan. The chain uses TRBV3-1 (or the pseudogene TRBV3-2) and TRBJ1-2, with TRBD1 identical over 9 bases. In germline, CDR1 is LGHDT, CDR2 YNNKEL (reference sequence). There are 15 residues in the CDR3. V dropped 4 bases and J dropped 6; count of bases not matched to a gene: 9. The CDR3 nucleotides read TGTGCCAGCAGCCCCGATGTTGACAGGGGGAATGGCTACACCCTC. It specifies CASSPDVDRGNGYTL.

The CDR3 coding sequence is TGCGCCAGCAGCCATTTGATAGCGGGGGTTAGCACAGATACGCAGTATTTT. Translating gives CASSHLIAGVSTDTQYF. The genes are TRBV4-1 and TRBJ2-3; TRBD2 agrees at 9 bases. Germline V gene sequence: CDR1 MGHRA, CDR2 YSYEKL. V shed 3 bases and J 0 bases; nucleotides not matched to a gene: 7. This CDR3 has 17 residues.

V is TRBV5-1 and J is TRBJ1-2, with D unclear. Germline V gene data show CDR1 as SGHRS and CDR2 as YFSETQ. With 6 bases removed from V and 0 bases from J, the gap between germline ends came to 12 bases. The CDR3 runs to 14 residues. The CDR3 bases are TGCGCCAGCACCTCAGACAAAACTAACTATGGCTACACCTTC. Its protein is CASTSDKTNYGYTF.

V and J are TRBV13 and TRBJ2-7, with D perhaps matching TRBD1 (7 bases). The germline V gene has CDR1 PRHDT and CDR2 FYEKMQ (reference sequence). The V end lost 5 bases, the J end lost 4 bases, and 18 bases lay between the germline ends. There are 15 residues in the CDR3. CDR3: CASSPRGEGSYEQYF. CDR3 nucleotide sequence: TGTGCCAGCAGCCCCAGGGGGGAAGGTTCGTACGAGCAGTACTTC.

The CDR3, as DNA: TGTGCCAGCAGCCAACAGCCAGGAACAAATAATTCACCCCTCCACTTT. Its translation is CASSQQPGTNNSPLHF. The rearrangement links TRBV4-2 to TRBJ1-6; D unresolved. The germline V and J ends were trimmed by 2 bases and 5 bases, with 13 bases remaining between them. This CDR3 comprises 16 residues. CDR1 and CDR2 from the germline V gene are LGHNA and YNFKEQ.

This chain links TRBV6-5 with TRBJ1-2; 7 bases fit TRBD1. The CDR3 sequence is 15 residues long. Germline V gives CDR1 MNHEY, CDR2 SVGAGI. The trim removed 0 bases at V and 4 bases at J, leaving 5 bases unmatched. Written as DNA, the CDR3 is TGTGCCAGCAGTTACTCTAGGAGACAGGGCTATGGCTACACCTTC. Translated, it gives CASSYSRRQGYGYTF.

The chain employs TRBV4-3 and TRBJ2-7, with TRBD1 as a possible D gene (6 bases). Germline CDR1 and CDR2: LGHNA and YSLEER. Trimming pared 0 bases from V and 3 bases from J, leaving 24 bases between. This CDR3 contains 19 residues. DNA for the CDR3: TGCGCCAGCAGCCAAGATAGGAATGGGTGGACAGCAACCAACTACGAGCAGTACTTC. Encoded protein: CASSQDRNGWTATNYEQYF.